These 20 T cell receptor beta chains share one sample of origin, sequenced in a study of tumor-infiltrating lymphocytes in primary liver carcinoma. Production of TCR beta cDNA used 500 ng total RNA together with a constant-region primer. Construction of TCR beta libraries relied on three successive nested multiplex PCR rounds employing slightly modified ARM-PCR. For approximately 11 cycles apiece, the opening two PCR rounds ran with TRBV1-TRBV30 forward primers and a C-beta reverse primer. Each CDR3 protein is one row after TCRdb ran MiXCR on the multiplex PCR reads. In the table there are 80,000 to 100,000 distinct CDR3 sequences, around 70% of which are singletons. Extraction of RNA together with DNA used 20-30 mg of unsorted bulk tissue. Sequences were obtained from tumor-adjacent normal liver tissue. The receptors originated from a man aged 40-49 years with primary liver carcinoma and hepatitis B virus infection.

As regards this clonotype: A read error is likely, as this CDR3 ends without the conserved phenylalanine or tryptophan. The chain combines TRBV28 with TRBJ2-4; TRBD1 aligns across 9 bases. Germline V lookup: CDR1 MDHEN, CDR2 SYDVKM. The V segment lost 4 bases and the J segment 12 bases; nucleotides outside the gene matches: 4. The CDR3 runs 12 residues. The CDR3 protein is CASSSYRGPQYS. CDR3 sequence (DNA): TGTGCCAGCAGTTCCTACAGGGGGCCTCAGTACTCC.

The chain has TRBV5-1 and TRBJ1-2; D may be TRBD1 (5 bases). The V gene's germline CDR1 is SGHRS and CDR2 YFSETQ. The length of the CDR3 is 14 residues. V was trimmed by 3 bases and J by 2 bases, leaving 11 bases between them. CDR3 nucleotides: TGCGCCAGCAGCTCGAATAGGGACAACTATGGCTACACCTTC. It specifies CASSSNRDNYGYTF.

Of note for this clonotype: A read error may explain this, as a much larger clone is one base away. A read error is likely, as this CDR3 ends without the conserved phenylalanine or tryptophan. The CDR3 DNA sequence: TGTGCCATTGTTGAACCGGGACGGCAGAACACTGAAGCTTTCTCT. Its translation is CAIVEPGRQNTEAFS. The chain uses TRBV10-3 and TRBJ1-1, with D tentatively TRBD1 (5 bases). The V end was cut by 9 bases, the J end by 1 base, with 18 bases between. The CDR3 contains 15 residues. CDR1 is ENHRY and CDR2 is SYGVKD in the germline V gene.

The genes are TRBV11-2 and TRBJ2-3; unclear D gene. The germline gives CDR1 SGHAT, CDR2 FQNNGV. Between the trimmed V and J ends, which lost 5 bases and 10 bases, there was a span of 16 bases. The CDR3 totals 13 residues. CDR3 amino acids: CASSPLVDDAQYF. CDR3 nucleotide sequence: TGTGCCAGCAGCCCGCTAGTAGACGACGCGCAGTATTTT. Combining the CDR3 with reference TRBV11-2 and TRBJ2-3 gives the whole variable domain EAGVAQSPRYKIIEKRQSVAFWCNPISGHATLYWYQQILGQGPKLLIQFQNNGVVDDSQLPKDRFSAERLKGVDSTLKIQPAKLEDSAVYLCASSPLVDDAQYFGPGTRLTVL.

Remarks on this clonotype: The junction departs from the called germline gene at one end, perhaps through a read error. The chain joins TRBV11-2 to TRBJ1-1; no definite D call. The CDR3 totals 14 residues. Germline assignment: CDR1 SGHAT and CDR2 FQNNGV. The CDR3 here is CASSLEWRNTEAFF. In DNA, the CDR3 is TGCGCCAGTAGCTTAGAATGGAGGAACACTGAAGCTTTCTTT.

Worth noting for this clonotype: A read error may be the cause here, since a much bigger clone is one base away. V gene TRBV28 combines with J gene TRBJ2-7; D ambiguous. Trimming took 1 base from V and 2 from J, leaving 12 bases between them. Per the germline V gene, CDR1 is MDHEN and CDR2 is SYDVKM. The CDR3 covers 15 residues. Here the CDR3 reads CASSLSAAIAYEQYF. CDR3 bases: TGTGCCAGCAGTTTATCGGCCGCTATCGCCTACGAGCAGTACTTC.

To note about this clonotype: A read error may be the cause here, since a much bigger clone is one base away. The chain links TRBV29-1 to TRBJ1-1; 11 bases match TRBD1. V gave up 4 bases and J gave up 1 base; unmatched junction bases: 2. The germline CDR1 and CDR2 sequences are SQVTM and ANQGSEA. This CDR3 has 14 residues. CDR3 sequence: CSVGTGGSNTEAFF. The CDR3 DNA is TGCAGCGTTGGGACAGGGGGCTCGAACACTGAAGCTTTCTTT. The full variable domain, with the rest looked up from reference TRBV29-1 and TRBJ1-1, is SAVISQKPSRDICQRGTSLTIQCQVDSQVTMMFWYRQQPGQSLTLIATANQGSEATYESGFVIDKFPISRPNLTFSTLTVSNMSPEDSSIYLCSVGTGGSNTEAFFGQGTRLTVV.

The rearrangement joins TRBV6-1 to TRBJ1-2; no reliable D call. The CDR3 loop spans 11 amino acids. V was shortened by 6 bases and J by 8 bases, with 10 bases between the two germline ends. Germline CDR1 is MNHNS and CDR2 is SASEGT. For the CDR3, the DNA is TGTGCCAGCAGCAGAGTTCAGGGCTACACCTTC. The encoded protein is CASSRVQGYTF.

On this clonotype: Germline and junction disagree at one end, which may indicate a read error. CDR3 bases: TGTGCCAGCAGCTTGAGGCTAGCGGAGATTAGCTCTGAGGCCAACGTCCTGACTTTC. As protein: CASSLRLAEISSEANVLTF. The J gene is TRBJ2-6, the V gene TRBV5-5; TRBD2 matches at 7 bases. The CDR3 has 19 residues. Germline V gene lookup returns CDR1 SGHKS and CDR2 YYEKEE (reference sequence). The complete variable domain, with remaining parts taken from reference TRBV5-5 and TRBJ2-6, reads DAGVTQSPTHLIKTRGQQVTLRCSPISGHKSVSWYQQVLGQGPQFIFQYYEKEERGRGNFPDRFSARQFPNYSSELNVNALLLGDSALYLCASSLRLAEISSEANVLTFGAGSRLTVL.

The sample holds a few counts of this clonotype. J is TRBJ2-5 and V is TRBV30; the D gene could be TRBD1 or TRBD2 (5 bases each). CDR1 and CDR2 from the germline V gene are GTSNPN and SVGIG (reference sequence). The CDR3 has 15 amino acids. V lost 0 bases and J 4 bases, leaving 15 bases between the germline ends. The CDR3 DNA sequence: TGTGCCTGGAGTGTACGATCAGGGCTAGCAGAGACCCAGTACTTC. As protein: CAWSVRSGLAETQYF.

Remarks on this clonotype: The junction does not match germline at one end; this may be a read error. The rearrangement uses TRBV13 and TRBJ2-1; D uncertain. Looked up from germline, CDR1 is PRHDT and CDR2 is FYEKMQ (reference sequence). The CDR3 spans 11 residues. CDR3 nucleotide sequence: TGTACCAGCTGCTTAACCGGTGAGCAGTTCTTC. Protein: CTSCLTGEQFF.

The chain couples TRBV4-1 to TRBJ1-1; D possibly corresponds to TRBD1 (5 bases). Germline V gives CDR1 MGHRA, CDR2 YSYEKL. The V end was cut by 7 bases, the J end by 7 bases, with 25 bases between. The CDR3 has 16 residues. CDR3 in DNA: TGCGCCAGCAACCTGTCTCCTGGGGGGACGGGCATTGAAGCTTTCTTT. Its protein is CASNLSPGGTGIEAFF.

This clonotype has at least ten counts. The J gene is TRBJ2-1, the V gene TRBV4-1; tentatively, D is TRBD1 (6 bases). There are 16 residues in the CDR3. In germline, CDR1 is MGHRA, CDR2 YSYEKL. V lost 1 base and J lost 9, with 19 bases in between. This CDR3 reads CASSQAYREGYGEQFF. The DNA of the CDR3 is TGCGCCAGCAGCCAAGCCTACAGGGAAGGGTACGGTGAGCAGTTCTTC.

Worth noting for this clonotype: Given the absence of the conserved phenylalanine or tryptophan at the CDR3 end, a read error is likely. The chain combines TRBV12-3 or TRBV12-4 with TRBJ2-7, with no clear D. The CDR3 consists of 14 residues. V shed 5 bases and J shed 0 bases, with 11 bases lying between them. In nucleotides, the CDR3 is TGTGCCAGCAGTATCGACGGATTCTCCTACGAGCAGTACCTC. Translated, it gives CASSIDGFSYEQYL.

In regard to this clonotype: A read error may account for a junction end that differs from germline. In DNA form, the CDR3 reads TGTGCCAGTAGCTTAGGTGGTGCAGGTACCCTCTATGGCTACATCTTC. Amino acid sequence: CASSLGGAGTLYGYIF. This chain links TRBV11-2 with TRBJ1-2, with no clear D. The V gene's germline CDR1 is SGHAT and CDR2 FQNNGV. CDR3 length: 16 residues.

This clonotype was recorded many times. This rearrangement joins TRBV6-2 or TRBV6-3 to TRBJ2-5; 7 bases fit TRBD2. The CDR3 is 15 amino acids. From germline, CDR1 is MNHEY and CDR2 SVGEGT. With 3 bases clipped from V and 0 bases from J, the junction kept 4 bases outside the gene matches. CDR3 sequence (DNA): TGTGCCAGCAGTTATTCCGGGACTAACCAAGAGACCCAGTACTTC. The encoded protein is CASSYSGTNQETQYF.

This clonotype was counted a single time. This could be a read error, since a much larger clone is one nucleotide away. In this CDR3 the conserved last residue, phenylalanine or tryptophan, is missing, so a read error is likely. The genes are TRBV14 and TRBJ2-7; tentative D call: TRBD2 (7 bases). V shed 4 bases and J shed 5 bases, with 15 bases lying between them. This CDR3 is built from 14 residues. In germline, CDR1 is SGHDN, CDR2 FVKESK. CDR3 residues: CASSPLGGGHEQYL. CDR3 nucleotides: TGTGCCAGCAGCCCCTTGGGGGGGGGCCACGAGCAGTACCTC.

In the case of this clonotype: A much larger clone differs from this one at a single base, so this may be a read error. The chain joins TRBV7-8 to TRBJ1-2; D uncertain. Germline CDR1 reads SGHVS; CDR2 reads FQNEAQ. CDR3 size: 13 residues. This chain's CDR3 is CVSSSRGNYGYTF. DNA for the CDR3: TGTGTCAGCAGCTCCCGCGGGAACTATGGCTACACCTTC. The whole variable domain, filled in from reference TRBV7-8 and TRBJ1-2, reads GAGVSQSPRYKVAKRGQDVALRCDPISGHVSLFWYQQALGQGPEFLTYFQNEAQLDKSGLPSDRFFAERPEGSVSTLKIQRTQQEDSAVYLCVSSSRGNYGYTFGSGTRLTVV.

This clonotype was seen repeatedly, ten times or more. The chain couples TRBV12-3 or TRBV12-4 to TRBJ2-6; unclear D gene. Trimming took 4 bases from V and 2 from J, leaving 6 bases between them. The CDR3 totals 14 residues. The CDR3 DNA follows: TGTGCCAGCAGTTCCCCGCCTGGGGCCAACGTCCTGACTTTC. Residues: CASSSPPGANVLTF.

V is TRBV9 and J is TRBJ1-1; 11 positions agree with TRBD1. V trimming: 4 bases; J trimming: 3 bases; junction bases outside the gene matches: 8. This CDR3 comprises 16 residues. Germline CDR1 is SGDLS and CDR2 is YYNGEE. The CDR3 region is CASSPGQGAKDTEAFF. The DNA of the CDR3 is TGTGCCAGCAGCCCCGGACAGGGGGCGAAGGACACTGAAGCTTTCTTT. The full variable domain, with the rest looked up from reference TRBV9 and TRBJ1-1, is DSGVTQTPKHLITATGQRVTLRCSPRSGDLSVYWYQQSLDQGLQFLIQYYNGEERAKGNILERFSAQQFPDLHSELNLSSLELGDSALYFCASSPGQGAKDTEAFFGQGTRLTVV.